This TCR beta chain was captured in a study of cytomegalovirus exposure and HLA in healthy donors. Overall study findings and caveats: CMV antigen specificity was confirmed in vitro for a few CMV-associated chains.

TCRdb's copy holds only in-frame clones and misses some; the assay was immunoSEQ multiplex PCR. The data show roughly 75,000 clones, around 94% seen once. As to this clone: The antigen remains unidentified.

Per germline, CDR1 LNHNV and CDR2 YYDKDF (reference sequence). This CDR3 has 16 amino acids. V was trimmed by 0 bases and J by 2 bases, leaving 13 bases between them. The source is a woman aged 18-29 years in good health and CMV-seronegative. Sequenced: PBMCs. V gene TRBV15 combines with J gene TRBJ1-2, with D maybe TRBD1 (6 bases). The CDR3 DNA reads TGTGCCACCAGCAGAGATCTTGGACAGACGAACTATGGCTACACCTTC. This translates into CATSRDLGQTNYGYTF.